One and the same sample provided the 20 T cell receptor beta chains below, sequenced in a study of human T cells and chemical hapten exposure. TCRdb recomputed calls from the RACE reads with MiXCR, one row per CDR3 protein. This table has over 75,000 distinct CDR3 sequences, approximately 11% appearing once. Regarding time point: patch test 3, about 24 weeks after DPC sensitization. As for treatment: therapeutic diphenylcyclopropenone sensitization with weekly scalp DPC. This material consisted of whole blood, taken in connection with sensitization to the hapten diphenylcyclopropenone (DPC). All receptors derive from a woman aged 25 to 39 with alopecia areata. Some clones in this sample may be carry-over from other donors' samples.

This clonotype was counted many times. The chain has TRBV20-1 and TRBJ1-2; a possible D gene is TRBD1 (5 bases). Trimming took off 0 bases at V and 8 bases at J, with 7 bases between the two ends. The CDR3 is made up of 11 amino acids. Germline CDR1 is DFQATT and CDR2 is SNEGSKA (reference sequence). The CDR3 sequence: CSARENRGYTF. DNA of the CDR3: TGCAGTGCTAGAGAAAACAGGGGCTACACCTTC.

The table lists this clonotype with many counts. J is TRBJ2-1 and V is TRBV20-1; 10 bases align to TRBD2. The CDR3 sequence is 16 residues long. Germline CDR1 is DFQATT and CDR2 is SNEGSKA (reference sequence). V was pared by 0 bases and J by 7 bases, with 9 bases of the junction left unmatched. The CDR3 coding sequence is TGCAGTGCTAGAGACCCAGCGGGGGGGCATCTGAATGAGCAGTTCTTC. It is translated as CSARDPAGGHLNEQFF.

The sample holds many counts of this clonotype. The rearrangement uses TRBV3-1 and TRBJ2-1, with TRBD2 matching 7 bases. J was trimmed by 7 bases and V by 1 base; bases with no gene match: 7. This CDR3 has 15 amino acids. Germline V gene lookup returns CDR1 LGHDT and CDR2 YNNKEL (reference sequence). This CDR3 reads CASSQGAGEANEQFF. CDR3 sequence (DNA): TGTGCCAGCAGCCAAGGGGCGGGGGAAGCTAATGAGCAGTTCTTC.

This clonotype was counted ten times or more. Its ends do not fully match the called genes, so a read error is possible. The chain has TRBV7-7 and TRBJ1-3; 7 bases fit TRBD1. Germline V gene data show CDR1 as SSHAT and CDR2 as FNYEAQ (reference sequence). This CDR3 spans 13 amino acids. The CDR3 protein is CASSQGQGNTIYF. The CDR3 coding sequence is TGTGCTAGCAGCCAGGGACAGGGAAACACCATATATTTT.

At least ten counts were recorded for this clonotype. This chain joins TRBV11-2 and TRBJ2-5; the D gene is possibly TRBD2 (5 bases). The germline V and J ends were trimmed by 3 bases and 5 bases, with 16 bases remaining between them. The CDR3 length is 15 residues. The V gene's germline CDR1 is SGHAT and CDR2 FQNNGV. The CDR3 bases are TGTGCCAGCAGCTTCCAGCGGAGCCCCGGGGAGACCCAGTACTTC. This translates into CASSFQRSPGETQYF.

In its sample, this clonotype was seen a few times. This chain links TRBV28 with TRBJ2-3; tentative D call: TRBD2 (6 bases). The CDR3 length is 12 residues. CDR1 is MDHEN and CDR2 is SYDVKM in the germline V gene. V shed 8 bases and J shed 4 bases, with 10 bases lying between them. CDR3 loop: CASGREPDTQYF. CDR3 DNA: TGTGCCAGCGGACGGGAGCCAGATACGCAGTATTTT. Full variable domain (remainder filled in from reference TRBV28 and TRBJ2-3): DVKVTQSSRYLVKRTGEKVFLECVQDMDHENMFWYRQDPGLGLRLIYFSYDVKMKEKGDIPEGYSVSREKKERFSLILESASTNQTSMYLCASGREPDTQYFGPGTRLTVL.

The chain links TRBV19 to TRBJ1-5; D not certain. Germline CDR1 reads LNHDA; CDR2 reads SQIVND (reference sequence). Trimming shortened V by 9 bases and J by 5 bases, and 14 bases separated the two germline ends. This CDR3 has 13 residues. CDR3 nucleotides: TGTGCCAGCCAATCTGGAGGGTATCAGCCCCAGCATTTT. Protein product: CASQSGGYQPQHF.

The chain links TRBV28 to TRBJ2-7; 12 bases match TRBD2. Germline V lookup: CDR1 MDHEN, CDR2 SYDVKM. CDR3 length equals 15 residues. The V segment lost 6 bases and the J segment 3 bases; nucleotides outside the gene matches: 6. CDR3 DNA: TGTGCCAGCAGCCCAGCTAGCGGGGGGGGCTACGAGCAGTACGTC. This gives the protein CASSPASGGGYEQYV.

This clonotype was detected only a few times. This chain joins TRBV20-1 and TRBJ1-2, with 7 bases aligning to TRBD1. The CDR3 contains 16 residues. The V and J ends lost 5 bases and 0 bases, in that order; junction bases with no gene match: 12. Germline CDR1 DFQATT, CDR2 SNEGSKA (reference sequence). The CDR3 DNA sequence: TGCAGTGCTGGGGGTCCCGGGACAGCTTCTAACTATGGCTACACCTTC. Protein: CSAGGPGTASNYGYTF.

This clonotype has more than one count but fewer than ten. The genes are TRBV5-1 and TRBJ1-5; 11 nucleotides match TRBD1. V lost 1 base to trimming and J lost 0 bases; unmatched junction nucleotides: 9. The length of the CDR3 is 19 residues. The germline CDR1 and CDR2 sequences are SGHRS and YFSETQ. In DNA form, the CDR3 reads TGCGCCAGCAGCTTGCTGGACAGGGGGCGACCAAATAGCAATCAGCCCCAGCATTTT. Amino acids: CASSLLDRGRPNSNQPQHF. The complete variable domain, with remaining parts taken from reference TRBV5-1 and TRBJ1-5, reads KAGVTQTPRYLIKTRGQQVTLSCSPISGHRSVSWYQQTPGQGLQFLFEYFSETQRNKGNFPGRFSGRQFSNSRSEMNVSTLELGDSALYLCASSLLDRGRPNSNQPQHFGDGTRLSIL.

This clonotype was seen at least ten times. The rearrangement uses TRBV18 and TRBJ2-7, with D perhaps TRBD1 or TRBD2 (5 bases each). The CDR3 is 14 amino acids. V shed 4 bases and J shed 0 bases, with 10 bases lying between them. In germline, CDR1 is KGHSH, CDR2 LQKENI. The CDR3 here is CASSRDASSYEQYF. In DNA, the CDR3 is TGTGCCAGCTCACGGGACGCCTCCTCCTACGAGCAGTACTTC.

This clonotype showed up just once. The chain is built from TRBV20-1 and TRBJ2-7, with D possibly being TRBD2 (6 bases). The CDR3 length is 12 residues. Trimming pared 1 base from V and 5 bases from J, leaving 9 bases between. CDR1 DFQATT and CDR2 SNEGSKA come from the germline V gene (reference sequence). The DNA of the CDR3 is TGCAGTGCTAGAGGTACTAGCAACGAGCAGTACGTC. It specifies CSARGTSNEQYV.

This clonotype came up many times. The chain carries TRBV6-6 and TRBJ1-3; weak D call: TRBD1 (6 bases). With 2 bases removed from V and 4 bases from J, the gap between germline ends came to 15 bases. Per germline, CDR1 MNHNY and CDR2 SVGAGI (reference sequence). The CDR3 sequence is 16 residues long. This chain's CDR3 is CASSYSWGAAGNTIYF. DNA of the CDR3: TGTGCCAGCAGTTACAGTTGGGGGGCTGCCGGAAACACCATATATTTT.

This clonotype was seen repeatedly, ten times or more. V and J are TRBV29-1 and TRBJ2-3, with D possibly TRBD1 on 6 matching bases. Per the germline V gene, CDR1 is SQVTM and CDR2 is ANQGSEA. CDR3 size: 16 residues. The V gene lost 3 bases and the J gene lost 0 bases, with 16 bases spanning the gap. The CDR3 protein is CSVDPLGGSSTDTQYF. In DNA form, the CDR3 reads TGCAGCGTTGACCCCTTAGGGGGATCCAGCACAGATACGCAGTATTTT.

This clonotype has at least ten counts. The J gene is TRBJ2-3, the V gene TRBV6-6; D gene ambiguous. The germline V and J ends were trimmed by 2 bases and 8 bases, with 5 bases remaining between them. Germline V lookup: CDR1 MNHNY, CDR2 SVGAGI (reference sequence). This CDR3 spans 11 amino acids. The CDR3 DNA is TGTGCCAGCAGTTACGCAGCTACGCAGTATTTT. This encodes CASSYAATQYF.

This clonotype has at least ten counts. The CDR3 DNA reads as TGTGCCAGCAGCCCATCGGACAGGGCCACAGATACGCAGTATTTT. It specifies CASSPSDRATDTQYF. V gene TRBV9 combines with J gene TRBJ2-3; TRBD1 aligns across 8 bases. CDR3 length: 15 amino acids. The V gene end was trimmed by 4 bases and the J gene end by 2 bases; junction bases not matched to a gene: 6. CDR1 and CDR2 from the germline V gene are SGDLS and YYNGEE. The variable domain in full, with the rest retrieved from reference TRBV9 and TRBJ2-3, is DSGVTQTPKHLITATGQRVTLRCSPRSGDLSVYWYQQSLDQGLQFLIQYYNGEERAKGNILERFSAQQFPDLHSELNLSSLELGDSALYFCASSPSDRATDTQYFGPGTRLTVL.

This clonotype has just a few counts. The V and J genes are TRBV6-6 and TRBJ1-4; 9 nucleotides agree with TRBD1. CDR3 size: 17 residues. V gave up 0 bases and J gave up 8 bases; unmatched junction bases: 10. Per germline, CDR1 MNHNY and CDR2 SVGAGI (reference sequence). The CDR3 region has the DNA TGTGCCAGCAGTTACTCGATCGACAGGGGGAGTCAAGAAAAACTGTTTTTT. This translates into CASSYSIDRGSQEKLFF.

This clonotype has more than one count but fewer than ten. The rearrangement links TRBV6-2 or TRBV6-3 to TRBJ2-2; no clear D gene. Looked up from germline, CDR1 is MNHEY and CDR2 is SVGEGT. CDR3 length: 14 amino acids. Trimming removed 2 bases from V and 3 bases from J, with 7 bases in between. The CDR3: CASSYAADTGELFF. The DNA for the CDR3 is TGTGCCAGCAGTTACGCGGCAGACACCGGGGAGCTGTTTTTT.

The rearrangement links TRBV28 to TRBJ2-3; TRBD2 might be the D (5 bases). This CDR3 is built from 12 residues. Per the germline V gene, CDR1 is MDHEN and CDR2 is SYDVKM. V was pared by 6 bases and J by 5 bases, with 9 bases between. CDR3 nucleotide sequence: TGTGCCAGCAGGCTCGCGGGAGATACGCAGTATTTT. As protein: CASRLAGDTQYF.

As regards this clonotype: A single base separates this from a much larger clone, so it may be a read error. The gene calls are TRBV18 and TRBJ1-5; 8 bases fit TRBD1. CDR3 size: 16 residues. Germline V gene sequence: CDR1 KGHSH, CDR2 LQKENI. The CDR3 spells CASSPLAGQVIQPHHF. The CDR3 DNA reads TGTGCCAGCTCACCACTAGCGGGACAGGTGATTCAGCCCCACCATTTT.